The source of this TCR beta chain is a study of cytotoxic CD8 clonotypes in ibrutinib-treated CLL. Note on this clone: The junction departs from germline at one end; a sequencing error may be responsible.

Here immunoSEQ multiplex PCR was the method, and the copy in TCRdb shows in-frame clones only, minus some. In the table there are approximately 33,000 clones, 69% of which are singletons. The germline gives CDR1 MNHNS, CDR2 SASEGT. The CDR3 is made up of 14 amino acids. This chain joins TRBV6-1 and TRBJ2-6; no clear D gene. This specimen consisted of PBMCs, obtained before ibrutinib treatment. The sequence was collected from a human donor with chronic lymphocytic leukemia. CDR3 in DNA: TGTGCCACCAGTGACACCTCTGGGGCCAACGTCCTGACTTTC. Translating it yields CATSDTSGANVLTF.